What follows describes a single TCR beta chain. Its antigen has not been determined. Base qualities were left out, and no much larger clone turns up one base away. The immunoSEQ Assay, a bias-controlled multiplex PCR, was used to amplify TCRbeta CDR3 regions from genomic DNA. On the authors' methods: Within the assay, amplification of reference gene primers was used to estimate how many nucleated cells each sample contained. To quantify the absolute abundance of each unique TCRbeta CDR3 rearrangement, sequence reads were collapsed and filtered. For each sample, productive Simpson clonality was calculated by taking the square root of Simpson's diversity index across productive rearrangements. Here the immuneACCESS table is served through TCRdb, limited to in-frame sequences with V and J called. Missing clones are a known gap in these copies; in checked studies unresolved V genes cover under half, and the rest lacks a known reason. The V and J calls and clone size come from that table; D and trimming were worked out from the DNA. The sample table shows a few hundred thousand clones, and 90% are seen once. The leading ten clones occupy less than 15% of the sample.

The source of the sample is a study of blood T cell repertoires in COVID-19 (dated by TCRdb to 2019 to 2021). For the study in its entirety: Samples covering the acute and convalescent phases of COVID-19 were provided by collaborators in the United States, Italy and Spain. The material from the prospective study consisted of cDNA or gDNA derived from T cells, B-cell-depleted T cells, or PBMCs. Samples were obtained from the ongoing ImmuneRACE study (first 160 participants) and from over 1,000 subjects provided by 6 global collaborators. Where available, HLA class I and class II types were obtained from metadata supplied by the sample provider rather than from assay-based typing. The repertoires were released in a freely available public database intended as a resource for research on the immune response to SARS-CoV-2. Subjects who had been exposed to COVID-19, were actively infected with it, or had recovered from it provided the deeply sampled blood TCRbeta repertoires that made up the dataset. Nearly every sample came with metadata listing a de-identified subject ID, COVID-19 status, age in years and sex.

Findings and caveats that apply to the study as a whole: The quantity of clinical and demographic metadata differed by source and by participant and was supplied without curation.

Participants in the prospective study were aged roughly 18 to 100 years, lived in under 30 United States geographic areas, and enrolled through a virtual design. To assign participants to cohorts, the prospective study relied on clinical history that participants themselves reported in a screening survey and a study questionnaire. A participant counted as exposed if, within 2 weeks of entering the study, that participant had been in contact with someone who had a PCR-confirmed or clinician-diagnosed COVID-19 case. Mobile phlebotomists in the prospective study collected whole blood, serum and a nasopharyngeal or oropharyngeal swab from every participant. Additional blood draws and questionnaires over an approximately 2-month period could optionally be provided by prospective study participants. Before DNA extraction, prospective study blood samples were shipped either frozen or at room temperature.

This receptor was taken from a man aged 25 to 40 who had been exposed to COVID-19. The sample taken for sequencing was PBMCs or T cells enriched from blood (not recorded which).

The DNA sequence reads TGCGCCAGCAGTGAGTTGGGACAGCGCCGCTCCTACGAGCAGTACTTC. Translated, it gives CASSELGQRRSYEQYF. The chain joins TRBV10-2 to TRBJ2-7; TRBD1 matches 7 bases in the middle. The CDR3 contains 16 residues, cysteine and phenylalanine counted. Only the CDR3 DNA stays, 48 bases, in frame from base 1. For CDR1 and CDR2, the germline V gene lists WSHSY and SAAADI. Trimming removed 1 base from V and 0 bases from J; the gene matches leave 6 bases unexplained.